Following are 5 T cell receptor beta chains from one sample sequenced in a study of response to subunit inactivated influenza vaccine. MiXCR, applied by TCRdb to the RT-PCR reads, yields one record per CDR3 protein. The table lists approximately 520,000 distinct CDR3 sequences, less than 30% of them singletons. The specimen was CD4+ T cells sorted from PBMCs, collected about 5 days after vaccination. Source of these receptors: a man between 45 and 60 years old who received an inactivated influenza vaccine.

This clonotype was seen a few times. The gene calls are TRBV6-2 or TRBV6-3 and TRBJ2-7; a possible D gene is TRBD2 (5 bases). From germline, CDR1 is MNHEY and CDR2 SVGEGT. The CDR3 contains 16 residues. The ends were cut back, 5 bases at V and 0 bases at J, with 17 bases in the middle. This CDR3 is CASSQPRPLDSYEQYF. For the CDR3, the DNA is TGTGCCAGCAGTCAACCCCGGCCACTAGACTCCTACGAGCAGTACTTC.

About this clonotype: A much larger clonotype is one base distant, so this may be a read error. The chain couples TRBV24-1 to TRBJ2-3, with D perhaps TRBD2 (6 bases). The CDR3 spans 15 residues. Germline V gene sequence: CDR1 KGHDR, CDR2 SFDVKD. The DNA for the CDR3 is TGTGCCACCAGTGGGCTCGGAGCGGGCACAGATATGCAGTATTTT. This codes for CATSGLGAGTDMQYF.

CDR3: CASSRDRDTGELFF. CDR3 in DNA: TGTGCCAGCAGTAGGGACAGGGACACCGGGGAGCTGTTTTTT. V is TRBV12-3 or TRBV12-4 and J is TRBJ2-2; TRBD1 matches 9 bases. There are 14 residues in the CDR3. Germline trimming cut 5 bases from V and 3 bases from J; bases unmatched to any gene: 1.

This clonotype occurred a few times. V usage is TRBV3-1 and J usage is TRBJ2-7; perhaps TRBD2 as D (6 bases). V lost 1 base to trimming and J lost 7 bases, with 23 bases between them. Germline V lookup: CDR1 LGHDT, CDR2 YNNKEL (reference sequence). CDR3 length: 17 residues. Written as DNA, the CDR3 is TGTGCCAGCAGCCAAGGGTTGGGACTTCCCATATCATTGGAGCAGTACTTC. It yields the protein CASSQGLGLPISLEQYF.

The gene calls are TRBV20-1 and TRBJ2-3, with unresolved D. Germline lookup yields CDR1 DFQATT and CDR2 SNEGSKA (reference sequence). CDR3 length: 15 residues. The V and J ends lost 6 bases and 1 base respectively, with 17 bases between them. The CDR3 DNA follows: TGCAGTGCCGCACCCCACACCCGGGGCACAGATACGCAGTATTTT. Amino acid sequence: CSAAPHTRGTDTQYF.